The sequence of this T cell receptor (beta chain) was determined in a study of blood T cell repertoires in COVID-19. Looking at the study overall: T cells, B-cell-depleted T cells, or PBMCs provided the cDNA or gDNA that served as material.

Seattle enrolled patients during active infection and tracked them longitudinally. Authors' methods: Cell counts per sample came from amplifying reference gene primers. TCRdb keeps only in-frame clones here, not all; method: immunoSEQ multiplex PCR. V and J calls and clone size come straight from that table; D and trimming were deduced from the DNA. The sample records under 250,000 clones, over 75% being singletons. This receptor was identified in a man between 45 and 60 years old with COVID-19, enrolled during active disease. The sequenced sample consisted of peripheral blood.

Here the CDR3 DNA reads TGTGCCAGCACTAATGAGCCCTACGAGCAGTACTTC. Translating gives CASTNEPYEQYF. The chain employs TRBV2 and TRBJ2-7; D not resolved. Trimming took off 7 bases at V and 2 bases at J, with 9 bases between the two ends. Germline assignment: CDR1 SNHLY and CDR2 FYNNEI. CDR3 length: 12 residues.